This T cell receptor (beta chain) derives from a study of metastatic and nonmetastatic thyroid tumors. Study at large: Repertoire comparison spanned blood and tumor or nodule tissue of malignant and benign thyroid patients.

Study-wide results and caveats: It was reported that TCR beta diversity was significantly higher in malignant thyroid tumors than benign nodules, in blood and tumor.

This CDR3 comprises 14 residues. Germline CDR1 DFQATT, CDR2 SNEGSKA (reference sequence). Original processing notes: It was from CDR3 differences across clinicopathological groups that a distant-metastasis classifier for papillary thyroid cancer was built. With MiXCR, TCRdb reprocessed the PCR reads. TCRdb, not the original authors, processed these V and J calls. The sample lists around 70,000 clones; less than 20% were seen once. In this sample, this clone turned up many times. Its antigen is still unknown. One end of the junction is discordant with germline, which a read error may explain. Prior to thyroid surgery, none of the patients had received any treatment.

This chain connects TRBV20-1 to TRBJ2-7; the match to TRBD2 covers 7 bases. Sample: blood. This sequence originates from a female donor with papillary thyroid cancer or a benign thyroid nodule (not recorded which). Some clones in this sample may be carry-over from other donors' samples. The CDR3 sequence is CSARLGTTGGGLHF. The CDR3 DNA reads as TGCAGTGCTAGGCTCGGGACTACCGGGGGTGGGCTGCACTTC.